This passage covers 23 T cell receptor beta chains from one sample sequenced in a study of shared clonotypes between healthy human individuals. Libraries were prepared by immunoSEQ multiplex PCR; TCRdb keeps only in-frame clonotypes and omits some of them. The table records over a million clones, roughly 97% of them present only once. The sample consisted of naive CD4+ T cells sorted from blood. Specified subset: CD45RA+ positively selected. The receptors were gathered from a man younger than 45 in good health.

The chain is built from TRBV7-2 and TRBJ2-3; 8 positions agree with TRBD2. The CDR3 sequence is 16 residues long. Germline CDR1 is SGHTA and CDR2 is FQGNSA. V was clipped by 5 bases and J by 11 bases; unmatched bases: 18. The CDR3 protein is CASSVSPAGALGGQYF. CDR3 nucleotide sequence: TGTGCCAGCAGCGTATCACCAGCGGGAGCCCTGGGGGGGCAGTATTTT.

The chain uses TRBV28 and TRBJ1-2, with unresolved D. The CDR3 runs to 13 residues. Trimming pared 6 bases from V and 1 base from J, leaving 9 bases between. Germline assignment: CDR1 MDHEN and CDR2 SYDVKM. The CDR3 coding sequence is TGTGCCAGCAGCAGCAATCTTAACTATGGCTACACCTTC. It specifies CASSSNLNYGYTF.

V gene TRBV11-2 combines with J gene TRBJ2-7; D is unresolved. The CDR3 is made up of 15 amino acids. V was shortened by 5 bases and J by 0 bases, with 14 bases between the two germline ends. Germline values: CDR1 SGHAT, CDR2 FQNNGV. In nucleotides, the CDR3 is TGTGCCAGCAGCCCCACCAGGACGTACTCCTACGAGCAGTACTTC. Protein: CASSPTRTYSYEQYF.

This clone was found once. The V call is TRBV18, the J call TRBJ2-1; TRBD1 matches 11 bases. Trimming at V came to 8 bases and at J to 8 bases, leaving 5 bases not matched to a gene. Germline-derived CDR1 and CDR2 are KGHSH and LQKENI. CDR3 size: 13 residues. CDR3 amino acids: CASGQGAQYEQFF. The CDR3 DNA reads TGTGCCAGCGGACAGGGGGCGCAGTATGAGCAGTTCTTC. The full variable domain, its missing parts supplied by reference TRBV18 and TRBJ2-1, is NAGVMQNPRHLVRRRGQEARLRCSPMKGHSHVYWYRQLPEEGLKFMVYLQKENIIDESGMPKERFSAEFPKEGPSILRIQQVVRGDSAAYFCASGQGAQYEQFFGPGTRLTVL.

V usage is TRBV5-1 and J usage is TRBJ2-2; TRBD1 matches 8 bases. The ends lost 5 bases at V and 4 bases at J; junction bases unmatched: 7. The germline CDR1 and CDR2 sequences are SGHRS and YFSETQ. The CDR3 runs 15 residues. In nucleotides, the CDR3 is TGCGCCAGCAGTCCCAGGGGGCAGAGCACCGGGGAGCTGTTTTTT. This encodes CASSPRGQSTGELFF.

V usage is TRBV28 and J usage is TRBJ2-7; the D gene is possibly TRBD1 (6 bases). Looked up from germline, CDR1 is MDHEN and CDR2 is SYDVKM. Trimming removed 6 bases from V and 0 bases from J, with 15 bases in between. The CDR3 runs 15 residues. Written as DNA, the CDR3 is TGTGCCAGCAGCCCGAGGGGGACGGCCTCCTACGAGCAGTACTTC. Encoded protein: CASSPRGTASYEQYF. Full variable domain (missing parts from reference TRBV28 and TRBJ2-7): DVKVTQSSRYLVKRTGEKVFLECVQDMDHENMFWYRQDPGLGLRLIYFSYDVKMKEKGDIPEGYSVSREKKERFSLILESASTNQTSMYLCASSPRGTASYEQYFGPGTRLTVT.

The V gene is TRBV15, the J gene TRBJ1-1, with D unclear. CDR1 is LNHNV and CDR2 is YYDKDF in the germline V gene (reference sequence). This CDR3 comprises 14 residues. V was pared by 0 bases and J by 6 bases, with 11 bases between. This chain's CDR3 is CATSRDFGIPEAFF. CDR3 in DNA: TGTGCCACCAGCAGAGATTTTGGAATTCCTGAAGCTTTCTTT.

This chain uses TRBV2 with TRBJ2-1, with 7 bases that match TRBD2. The CDR3 spans 15 residues. The germline V gene encodes CDR1 SNHLY and CDR2 FYNNEI. V was pared by 1 base and J by 10 bases, with 10 bases of the junction left unmatched. The CDR3 loop reads CASSEEAGEWHEQFF. CDR3 DNA: TGTGCCAGCAGTGAAGAGGCGGGAGAATGGCACGAGCAGTTCTTC.

V gene TRBV19 combines with J gene TRBJ2-5; no reliable D call. The CDR3 runs 10 residues. Germline V gives CDR1 LNHDA, CDR2 SQIVND (reference sequence). Trimming stripped 8 bases from V and 7 bases from J, with 8 bases between. CDR3: CASGLGTQYF. The CDR3, as DNA: TGTGCCAGTGGGCTTGGGACCCAGTACTTC.

The J gene is TRBJ1-4, the V gene TRBV4-3; 8 positions agree with TRBD1. J was trimmed by 8 bases and V by 4 bases; bases with no gene match: 12. Germline V gene sequence: CDR1 LGHNA, CDR2 YSLEER. This CDR3 contains 16 residues. The CDR3 DNA reads TGCGCCAGCAGCCCCCGAGGACAGGGCGAAGGGGAAAAACTGTTTTTT. It is translated as CASSPRGQGEGEKLFF.

The chain couples TRBV7-2 to TRBJ2-7; 10 bases are shared with TRBD2. There are 16 residues in the CDR3. V was clipped by 5 bases and J by 4 bases; unmatched bases: 11. Germline V gives CDR1 SGHTA, CDR2 FQGNSA. CDR3 loop: CASSPWTSGKVYEQYF. The CDR3 nucleotides read TGTGCCAGCAGCCCTTGGACTAGCGGTAAAGTATACGAGCAGTACTTC.

The chain uses TRBV28 and TRBJ1-1; D not certain. V gave up 6 bases and J gave up 8 bases, with 10 bases separating them. Germline CDR1 is MDHEN and CDR2 is SYDVKM. The CDR3 consists of 11 residues. The CDR3 coding sequence is TGTGCCAGCAGCAACCTCAGGGAAGCTTTCTTT. Amino acid sequence: CASSNLREAFF.

The chain recombines TRBV15 with TRBJ2-7; tentative D call: TRBD1 (6 bases). Germline lookup yields CDR1 LNHNV and CDR2 YYDKDF (reference sequence). V lost 3 bases and J 6 bases, leaving 15 bases between the germline ends. The CDR3 runs 14 residues. In DNA form, the CDR3 reads TGTGCCACCAGCAGGGGGGCAGGGCCGCGCGAGCAGTACTTC. This encodes CATSRGAGPREQYF.

The genes are TRBV10-3 and TRBJ2-1; tentatively, D is TRBD1 (7 bases). Trimming pared 7 bases from V and 9 bases from J, leaving 16 bases between. CDR3 size: 13 residues. From germline, CDR1 is ENHRY and CDR2 SYGVKD. The CDR3 spells CAIKGRGVSEQFF. The CDR3 bases are TGTGCCATCAAGGGCAGGGGGGTTAGTGAGCAGTTCTTC.

This chain uses TRBV10-1 with TRBJ2-2; D unresolved. V lost 5 bases to trimming and J lost 8 bases, with 21 bases between them. Germline CDR1 and CDR2: WNHNN and SYGVQD (reference sequence). The CDR3 covers 16 residues. CDR3 nucleotide sequence: TGCGCCAGCAGTAGGAGTGAAGGGCTTTCCATAGGGGAGCTGTTTTTT. This gives the protein CASSRSEGLSIGELFF.

The rearrangement links TRBV19 to TRBJ2-3; TRBD2 matches at 14 bases. The CDR3 is made up of 20 amino acids. The trim removed 6 bases at V and 7 bases at J, leaving 21 bases unmatched. Per the germline V gene, CDR1 is LNHDA and CDR2 is SQIVND (reference sequence). CDR3 in amino acids: CASSLITQAGTSGSLNTQYF. CDR3 sequence (DNA): TGTGCCAGTAGCCTCATAACTCAGGCCGGGACTAGCGGGAGCTTGAATACGCAGTATTTT.

The rearrangement links TRBV2 to TRBJ2-7; 10 bases map to TRBD1. J was trimmed by 2 bases and V by 6 bases; bases with no gene match: 7. Germline CDR1 reads SNHLY; CDR2 reads FYNNEI. The CDR3 is made up of 15 amino acids. CDR3 loop: CASRRRDRGAYEQYF. CDR3 in DNA: TGTGCCAGCAGAAGGAGGGACAGGGGAGCCTACGAGCAGTACTTC.

This clone occurred once. J is TRBJ2-7 and V is TRBV7-2; D unclear. From germline, CDR1 is SGHTA and CDR2 FQGNSA. V was cut by 1 base and J by 4 bases, with 11 bases left in between. There are 14 residues in the CDR3. CDR3 nucleotides: TGTGCCAGCAGCTTAGAGTGGCTGACGTACGAGCAGTACTTC. It specifies CASSLEWLTYEQYF.

A single count supports this clone. The rearrangement joins TRBV11-2 to TRBJ2-7, with a tentative D call TRBD1 (5 bases). The CDR3 contains 14 residues. Looked up from germline, CDR1 is SGHAT and CDR2 is FQNNGV. V lost 5 bases and J lost 3, with 14 bases in between. CDR3 sequence reads: CASSPPRDYYEQYF. In DNA form, the CDR3 reads TGTGCCAGCAGCCCCCCCAGGGATTACTACGAGCAGTACTTC.

The chain couples TRBV18 to TRBJ2-1, with TRBD2 matching over 7 bases. CDR1 is KGHSH, CDR2 LQKENI, per germline. This CDR3 comprises 15 residues. The junction had 9 bases not matched to a gene; V was cut back by 5 bases and J by 5 bases. The CDR3 sequence is CASSAPGLPDNEQFF. The CDR3 DNA sequence: TGTGCCAGCTCAGCCCCGGGACTACCGGACAATGAGCAGTTCTTC. Filled out from reference TRBV18 and TRBJ2-1, the complete variable domain reads NAGVMQNPRHLVRRRGQEARLRCSPMKGHSHVYWYRQLPEEGLKFMVYLQKENIIDESGMPKERFSAEFPKEGPSILRIQQVVRGDSAAYFCASSAPGLPDNEQFFGPGTRLTVL.

The chain has TRBV10-3 and TRBJ2-2; D call uncertain. V shed 4 bases and J shed 0 bases, with 9 bases lying between them. The CDR3 length is 15 residues. Germline lookup yields CDR1 ENHRY and CDR2 SYGVKD. DNA for the CDR3: TGTGCCATCAGTGCCCCCGTCGCGAACACCGGGGAGCTGTTTTTT. Its protein is CAISAPVANTGELFF.

This clone is a singleton in its sample. The chain couples TRBV6-1 to TRBJ2-3, with D perhaps matching TRBD2 (6 bases). Germline values: CDR1 MNHNS, CDR2 SASEGT. The CDR3 consists of 13 residues. Trimming cost V 5 bases and J 6 bases, with 12 bases left between them. The CDR3 nucleotides are TGTGCCAGCAGTCGGGACTGGGTGGATACGCAGTATTTT. The encoded protein is CASSRDWVDTQYF.

The chain employs TRBV19 and TRBJ2-2; D is uncertain. Germline assignment: CDR1 LNHDA and CDR2 SQIVND (reference sequence). The CDR3 length is 13 residues. V dropped 3 bases and J dropped 6 bases, with 8 bases sitting between them. The CDR3 sequence: CASSIISPGELFF. CDR3 DNA: TGTGCCAGTAGTATTATTAGTCCCGGGGAGCTGTTTTTT.